This T cell receptor beta chain appears in the sequencing data of a study of blood T cell repertoires in COVID-19. Study-wide background: The origin of the acute and convalescent COVID-19 samples was the United States, Italy and Spain. In each case, the material was cDNA or gDNA derived from T cells, B-cell-depleted T cells, or PBMCs.

Per the original methods: Amplifying reference gene primers gave estimates of nucleated cell counts. Produced via immunoSEQ multiplex PCR; TCRdb's table is partial and in-frame only. V and J calls and clone size come straight from that table; D and trimming were deduced from the DNA. The table lists 200,000 to 300,000 clones, about nine tenths of them singletons. This CDR3 contains 15 residues. CDR1 is SGDLS and CDR2 is YYNGEE in the germline V gene. Trimming left V 3 bases short and J 0 bases short, with 12 bases between. The chain joins TRBV9 to TRBJ1-1, with a possible D match to TRBD1 (6 bases). The sequenced material came from peripheral blood. This clonotype was obtained from a man in his 60s who had recovered from COVID-19. The CDR3 sequence: CASSEAQGMNTEAFF. In DNA, the CDR3 is TGTGCCAGCAGCGAAGCGCAGGGGATGAACACTGAAGCTTTCTTT.